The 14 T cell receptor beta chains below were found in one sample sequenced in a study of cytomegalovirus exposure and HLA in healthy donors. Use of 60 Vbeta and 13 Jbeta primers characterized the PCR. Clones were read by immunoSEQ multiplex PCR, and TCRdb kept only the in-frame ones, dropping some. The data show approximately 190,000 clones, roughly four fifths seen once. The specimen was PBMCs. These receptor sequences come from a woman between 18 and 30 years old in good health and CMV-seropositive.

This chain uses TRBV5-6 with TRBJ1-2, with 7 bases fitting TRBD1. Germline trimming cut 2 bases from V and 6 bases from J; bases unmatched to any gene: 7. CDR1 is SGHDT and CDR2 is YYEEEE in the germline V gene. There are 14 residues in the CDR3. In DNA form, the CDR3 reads TGTGCCAGCAGCTTCGAACAGGGGCCCAATGGCTACACCTTC. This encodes CASSFEQGPNGYTF. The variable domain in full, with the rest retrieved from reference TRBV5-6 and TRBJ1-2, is DAGVTQSPTHLIKTRGQQVTLRCSPKSGHDTVSWYQQALGQGPQFIFQYYEEEERQRGNFPDRFSGHQFPNYSSELNVNALLLGDSALYLCASSFEQGPNGYTFGSGTRLTVV.

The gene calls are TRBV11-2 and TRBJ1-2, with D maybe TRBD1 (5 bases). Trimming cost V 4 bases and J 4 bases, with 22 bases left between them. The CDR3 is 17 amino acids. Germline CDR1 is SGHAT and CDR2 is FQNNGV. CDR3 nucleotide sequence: TGTGCCAGCAGCTCGGGGGGGAGGGGAGTCGCTCCCTATGGCTACACCTTC. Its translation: CASSSGGRGVAPYGYTF.

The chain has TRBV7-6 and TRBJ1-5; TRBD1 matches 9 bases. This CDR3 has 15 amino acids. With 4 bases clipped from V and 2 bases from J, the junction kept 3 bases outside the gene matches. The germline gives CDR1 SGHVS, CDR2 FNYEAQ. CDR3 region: CASSSGTGRNQPQHF. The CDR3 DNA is TGTGCCAGCAGCTCAGGGACAGGGCGCAATCAGCCCCAGCATTTT.

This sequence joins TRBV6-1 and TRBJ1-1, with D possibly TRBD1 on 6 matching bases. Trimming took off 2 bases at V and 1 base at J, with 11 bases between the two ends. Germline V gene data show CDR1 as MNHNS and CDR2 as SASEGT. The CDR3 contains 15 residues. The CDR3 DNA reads TGTGCCAGCAGTGAACATAACAGGGAGAACACTGAAGCTTTCTTT. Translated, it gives CASSEHNRENTEAFF.

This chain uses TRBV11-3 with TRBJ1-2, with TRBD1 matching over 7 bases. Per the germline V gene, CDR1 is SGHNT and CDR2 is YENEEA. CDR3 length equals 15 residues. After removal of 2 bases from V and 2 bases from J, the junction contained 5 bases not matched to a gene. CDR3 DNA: TGTGCCAGCAGCTTATATTCGGACAGGAACTATGGCTACACCTTC. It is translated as CASSLYSDRNYGYTF.

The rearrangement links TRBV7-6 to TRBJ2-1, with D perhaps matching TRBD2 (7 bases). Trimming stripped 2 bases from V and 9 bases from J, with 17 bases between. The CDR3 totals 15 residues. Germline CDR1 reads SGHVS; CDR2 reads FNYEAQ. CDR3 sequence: CASSLIGGGAVEQFF. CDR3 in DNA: TGTGCCAGCAGCTTAATTGGAGGGGGGGCCGTTGAGCAGTTCTTC.

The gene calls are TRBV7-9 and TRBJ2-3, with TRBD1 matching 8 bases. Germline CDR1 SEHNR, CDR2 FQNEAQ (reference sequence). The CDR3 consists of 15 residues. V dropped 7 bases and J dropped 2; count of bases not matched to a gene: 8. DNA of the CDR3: TGTGCCAGCACCTTCCAGACAGGGGTCACAGATACGCAGTATTTT. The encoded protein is CASTFQTGVTDTQYF.

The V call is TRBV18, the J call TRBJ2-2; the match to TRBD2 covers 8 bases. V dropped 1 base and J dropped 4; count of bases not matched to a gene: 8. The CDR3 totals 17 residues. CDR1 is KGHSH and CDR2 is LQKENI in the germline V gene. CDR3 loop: CASSPHRAGVGTGELFF. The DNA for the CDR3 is TGTGCCAGCTCACCACATAGAGCGGGGGTCGGCACCGGGGAGCTGTTTTTT.

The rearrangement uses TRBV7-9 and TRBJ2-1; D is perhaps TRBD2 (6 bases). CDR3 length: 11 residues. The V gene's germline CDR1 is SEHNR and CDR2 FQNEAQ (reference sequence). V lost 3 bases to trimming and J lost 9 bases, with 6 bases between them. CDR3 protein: CASSLGGEQFF. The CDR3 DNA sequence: TGTGCCAGCAGCTTGGGAGGTGAGCAGTTCTTC.

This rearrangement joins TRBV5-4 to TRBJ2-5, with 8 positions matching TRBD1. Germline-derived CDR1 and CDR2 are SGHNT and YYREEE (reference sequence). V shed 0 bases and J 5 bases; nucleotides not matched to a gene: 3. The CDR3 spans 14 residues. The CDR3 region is CASSLERQGETQYF. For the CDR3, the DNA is TGTGCCAGCAGCTTGGAGCGACAGGGGGAGACCCAGTACTTC.

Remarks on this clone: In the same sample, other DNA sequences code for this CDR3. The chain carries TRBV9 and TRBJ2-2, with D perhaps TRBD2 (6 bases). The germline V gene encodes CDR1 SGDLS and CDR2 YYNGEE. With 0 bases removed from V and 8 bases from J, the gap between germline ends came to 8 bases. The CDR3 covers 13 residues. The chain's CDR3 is CASSVGGTGELFF. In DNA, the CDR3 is TGTGCCAGCAGCGTAGGGGGGACTGGGGAGCTGTTTTTT.

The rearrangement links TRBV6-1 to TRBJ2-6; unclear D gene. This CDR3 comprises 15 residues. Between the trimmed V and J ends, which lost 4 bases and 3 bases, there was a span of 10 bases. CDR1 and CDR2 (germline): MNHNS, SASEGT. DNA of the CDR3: TGTGCCAGCAGTGCAGACTCTAGTGGGGCCAACGTCCTGACTTTC. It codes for CASSADSSGANVLTF.

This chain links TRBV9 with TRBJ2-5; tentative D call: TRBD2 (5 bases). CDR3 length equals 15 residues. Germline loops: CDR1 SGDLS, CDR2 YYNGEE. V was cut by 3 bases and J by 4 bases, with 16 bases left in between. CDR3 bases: TGTGCCAGCAGCGCGGGGTCCCGGCCAGGAGAGACCCAGTACTTC. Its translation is CASSAGSRPGETQYF.

CDR3 DNA sequence: TGCGCCAGCAGCTTGGCCGGTCGGGGAGGAGGCACTGAAGCTTTCTTT. Amino acid sequence: CASSLAGRGGGTEAFF. The gene calls are TRBV5-1 and TRBJ1-1; D gene uncertain. The CDR3 is made up of 16 amino acids. Germline CDR1 SGHRS, CDR2 YFSETQ. The V gene lost 0 bases and the J gene lost 4 bases, with 16 bases spanning the gap.